Below, 4 T cell receptor beta chains from the same sample are listed, as sequenced in a study of beta chain features in type 1 diabetes. Study outcomes and limitations: Moderate yet significant TCRB CDR3 shortening was seen in Type 1 diabetes patients in all four CD4+ subsets.

Reverse transcribing all isolated RNA meant expressed TCRB transcripts were sequenced. Only in-frame clones appear in the TCRdb table, and some are missing; sequencing was by immunoSEQ multiplex PCR. The sample includes 230,000 or so clones, 16% seen only once; the top ten take approximately 0.086%. These receptors lack a known antigen. Source material: naive CD4+ T cells from blood. These receptor sequences come from a man aged 25 to 40 with type 1 diabetes.

This clone was recorded a few times. This chain joins TRBV7-9 and TRBJ2-5; D is ambiguous. V was pared by 2 bases and J by 4 bases, with 5 bases between. The CDR3 spans 12 residues. CDR1 is SEHNR, CDR2 FQNEAQ, per germline (reference sequence). CDR3 in DNA: TGTGCCAGCAGCTTATACAGAGAGACCCAGTACTTC. Protein sequence: CASSLYRETQYF.

This clone was found a few times. The rearrangement links TRBV7-9 to TRBJ2-1, with 10 positions matching TRBD2. V lost 4 bases, J lost 6 bases, and 3 bases stayed unmatched. CDR1 SEHNR and CDR2 FQNEAQ come from the germline V gene (reference sequence). The CDR3 has 14 amino acids. CDR3 bases: TGTGCCAGCAGCTCACCTAGCGGGAGCAATGAGCAGTTCTTC. Amino acid sequence: CASSSPSGSNEQFF. Full variable domain (remainder filled in from reference TRBV7-9 and TRBJ2-1): DTGVSQNPRHKITKRGQNVTFRCDPISEHNRLYWYRQTLGQGPEFLTYFQNEAQLEKSRLLSDRFSAERPKGSFSTLEIQRTEQGDSAMYLCASSSPSGSNEQFFGPGTRLTVL.

This clone was detected only a few times. The rearrangement joins TRBV30 to TRBJ1-1, with D uncertain. CDR1 is GTSNPN, CDR2 SVGIG, per germline (reference sequence). CDR3 length equals 14 residues. V was pared by 0 bases and J by 4 bases, with 12 bases between. Written as DNA, the CDR3 is TGTGCCTGGAGTGTACAATGGGTGAGCACTGAAGCTTTCTTT. Its translation is CAWSVQWVSTEAFF.

J is TRBJ2-1 and V is TRBV9; tentatively, D is TRBD1 (5 bases). Trimming shortened V by 2 bases and J by 7 bases, and 10 bases separated the two germline ends. The CDR3 is 13 residues long. Germline CDR1 and CDR2: SGDLS and YYNGEE. The CDR3 bases are TGTGCCAGCAGCGTTGTCACAGGTAATGAGCAGTTCTTC. Its translation is CASSVVTGNEQFF.